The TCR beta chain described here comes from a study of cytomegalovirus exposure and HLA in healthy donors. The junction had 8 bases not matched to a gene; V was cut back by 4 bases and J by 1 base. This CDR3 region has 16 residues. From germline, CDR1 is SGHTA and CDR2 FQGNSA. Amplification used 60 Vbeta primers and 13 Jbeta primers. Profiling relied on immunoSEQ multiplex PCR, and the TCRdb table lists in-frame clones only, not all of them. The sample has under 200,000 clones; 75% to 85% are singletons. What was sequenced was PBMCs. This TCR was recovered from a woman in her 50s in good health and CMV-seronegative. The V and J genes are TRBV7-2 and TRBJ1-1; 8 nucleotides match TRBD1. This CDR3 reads CASSYPGQGRNTEAFF. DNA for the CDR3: TGTGCCAGCAGCTATCCCGGACAGGGAAGGAACACTGAAGCTTTCTTT.